What follows describes a single TCR beta chain. Antigen unknown. This entry is derived from a study of blood T cells in healthy people across ages. From germline, CDR1 is PRHDT and CDR2 FYEKMQ (reference sequence). Trimming pared 0 bases from V and 3 bases from J, leaving 15 bases between. This CDR3 contains 17 residues. Study findings and constraints: Nothing was known about donor CMV status, and this possibly confounded expanded clonotype changes. Higher diversity, along with more naive CD4+ cells, distinguished long-lived donors from aged donors. Age advanced and TCR beta diversity per million T cells fell, roughly linearly.

A second PCR, run for roughly 7 to 11 cycles, used a sample-barcoded 5' primer plus a J-beta primer mix. TCRdb re-derived calls from the 5' RACE reads in MiXCR, one entry per CDR3 protein. The table shows about 670,000 distinct CDR3 sequences, with approximately 52% occurring only once. Isolation of PBMCs gave at least 6.5 million cells per sample. This chain connects TRBV13 to TRBJ2-1, with D perhaps matching TRBD1 (6 bases). The sequence came from a woman over 75 in good health. The specimen sequenced was blood. CDR3 sequence: CASSLGTGTPLYNEQFF. The CDR3 DNA sequence: TGTGCCAGCAGCTTAGGAACCGGGACACCACTCTACAATGAGCAGTTCTTC.